This is a list of T cell receptor beta chains from one sample in a study of sequential checkpoint blockade in melanoma. The repertoire was sequenced with immunoSEQ multiplex PCR; TCRdb's copy has only in-frame clones and lacks some. Of 9,500 to 12,000 clones in the sample, approximately 60% were seen once. The material sequenced was CD8+ T cells sorted from blood (inferred from file names), taken from a patient given nivolumab and ipilimumab in sequence. The receptors originated from a human donor with melanoma. The CDR3 runs from the conserved cysteine through the conserved F or W. A D gene is named only where the DNA matches it firmly. The size field is filled for only some rows; it gives once, few, many or a size class.

V: TRBV28
size: medium-sized
D: TRBD1
J: TRBJ2-1
CDR3: CASSFRGHNEQFF
DNA: TGTGCCAGCAGTTTTAGGGGGCACAATGAGCAGTTCTTC

V: TRBV4-3
size: -
D: -
J: TRBJ2-2
CDR3: CASSQDVAGLGTGELFF
DNA: TGCGCCAGCAGCCAAGATGTGGCGGGATTGGGCACCGGGGAGCTGTTTTTT

V: TRBV7-8
size: -
D: -
J: TRBJ1-2
CDR3: CASSSPGHMDGYTF
DNA: TGTGCCAGCAGCTCCCCAGGGCATATGGATGGCTACACCTTC

V: TRBV7-9
size: few
D: TRBD1
J: TRBJ2-7
CDR3: CASSTGQGRSYEQYF
DNA: TGTGCCAGCAGCACGGGACAGGGGCGATCCTACGAGCAGTACTTC

V: TRBV29-1
size: few
D: -
J: TRBJ2-7
CDR3: CSVRDNSYEQYF
DNA: TGCAGCGTTCGTGACAACTCCTACGAGCAGTACTTC

V: TRBV19
size: -
D: -
J: TRBJ2-3
CDR3: CASSMVFGADTQYF
DNA: TGTGCCAGTAGTATGGTGTTCGGGGCAGATACGCAGTATTTT

V: TRBV7-9
size: -
D: TRBD2
J: TRBJ2-7
CDR3: CASSLVSSGSRYEQYF
DNA: TGTGCCAGCAGCTTAGTTTCTAGCGGGAGTCGATACGAGCAGTACTTC

V: TRBV28
size: once
D: TRBD2
J: TRBJ2-2
CDR3: CASSLRVAGGSERELFF
DNA: TGTGCCAGCAGTTTAAGGGTAGCGGGAGGCTCAGAGAGGGAGCTGTTTTTT

V: TRBV7-9
size: -
D: TRBD2
J: TRBJ2-7
CDR3: CASSEGLAGAYEQYF
DNA: TGTGCCAGCAGCGAGGGACTAGCGGGAGCCTACGAGCAGTACTTC

V: TRBV30
size: few
D: TRBD2
J: TRBJ2-1
CDR3: CAWSVLSSGRKGEQFF
DNA: TGTGCCTGGAGTGTACTGTCTAGCGGGAGAAAGGGTGAGCAGTTCTTC

V: TRBV27
size: -
D: TRBD1
J: TRBJ2-7
CDR3: CASSSIRDRGYEQYF
DNA: TGTGCCAGCAGTTCGATCCGGGACAGGGGCTACGAGCAGTACTTC

V: TRBV9
size: -
D: -
J: TRBJ2-1
CDR3: CASSASGSPNEQFF
DNA: TGTGCCAGCAGCGCATCCGGGAGCCCGAATGAGCAGTTCTTC

V: TRBV30
size: -
D: -
J: TRBJ1-4
CDR3: CAWSPFATTNEKLFF
DNA: TGTGCCTGGAGTCCCTTCGCTACAACTAATGAAAAACTGTTTTTT

V: TRBV4-3
size: -
D: TRBD1
J: TRBJ1-3
CDR3: CASSQSRGTVSGNTIYF
DNA: TGCGCCAGCAGCCAATCAAGGGGGACAGTCTCTGGAAACACCATATATTTT

V: TRBV27
size: -
D: TRBD1
J: TRBJ2-5
CDR3: CASSSGTGRETQYF
DNA: TGTGCCAGCAGTTCGGGGACAGGGAGGGAGACCCAGTACTTC

V: TRBV28
size: few
D: -
J: TRBJ2-1
CDR3: CASSSDIADEQFF
DNA: TGTGCCAGCAGTTCGGACATTGCTGATGAGCAGTTCTTC

V: TRBV6-5
size: -
D: -
J: TRBJ2-1
CDR3: CASRMGRNEQFF
DNA: TGTGCCAGCAGGATGGGGAGAAATGAGCAGTTCTTC

V: TRBV6-1
size: -
D: -
J: TRBJ1-6
CDR3: CASSEARRGNSPLHF
DNA: TGTGCCAGCAGTGAAGCGCGACGGGGGAATTCACCCCTCCACTTT

V: TRBV9
size: -
D: -
J: TRBJ2-1
CDR3: CASSVRRDSNRDEQFF
DNA: TGTGCCAGCAGCGTTCGCCGGGACTCCAATAGGGATGAGCAGTTCTTC

V: TRBV7-7
size: -
D: TRBD2
J: TRBJ2-3
CDR3: CASSRTSASTDTQYF
DNA: TGTGCTAGCAGCAGGACTAGCGCAAGCACAGATACGCAGTATTTT